The 23 T cell receptor beta chains below all came from one sample that was sequenced in a study of blood T cell repertoires in COVID-19 (dated by TCRdb to about 2020). Preparation of the library involved the immunoSEQ multiplex PCR assay. TCRdb holds this immuneACCESS table with in-frame rearrangements only. Some clones are missing; in checked studies, unresolved V genes explain under half, and the rest has no known cause. The sample contains some 390,000 clones, roughly nine tenths of them found a single time. 1.7% of the sample is held by the ten biggest clonotypes. The sequenced sample consisted of PBMCs or T cells enriched from blood (not recorded which). These receptors all stem from a woman in her 30s who had recovered from COVID-19.

V gene TRBV7-2 combines with J gene TRBJ1-1; the D gene is possibly TRBD1 (6 bases). The V gene lost 4 bases and the J gene lost 1 base, with 16 bases spanning the gap. CDR1 and CDR2 (germline): SGHTA, FQGNSA. The CDR3 has 16 amino acids. CDR3 coding DNA: TGTGCCAGCAGCTCCTCGGGAGGGGGTGAGAACACTGAAGCTTTCTTT. Amino acid sequence: CASSSSGGGENTEAFF.

This chain links TRBV6-4 with TRBJ2-1; 10 nucleotides align to TRBD2. Unmatched junction bases numbered 7, after V lost 5 bases and J lost 6 bases. This CDR3 region has 15 residues. The germline V gene has CDR1 MRHNA and CDR2 SNTAGT. The CDR3 spells CASSLAGGSFNEQFF. The CDR3 region has the DNA TGTGCCAGCAGTTTAGCGGGGGGCTCATTCAATGAGCAGTTCTTC.

This clone was seen more than once but under ten times. The chain has TRBV3-1 (or the pseudogene TRBV3-2) and TRBJ2-7, with a tentative D call TRBD2 (5 bases). CDR1 and CDR2 from the germline V gene are LGHDT and YNNKEL (reference sequence). This CDR3 has 16 residues. Trimming stripped 0 bases from V and 0 bases from J, with 12 bases between. CDR3 nucleotide sequence: TGTGCCAGCAGCCAAGAGGTCCCTAGCCTCTCCTACGAGCAGTACTTC. It translates to CASSQEVPSLSYEQYF.

The CDR3 DNA is TGTGCCAGCAGCTTCTTATCCGGGAGTAAAGATACGCAGTATTTT. It encodes CASSFLSGSKDTQYF. The chain recombines TRBV7-2 with TRBJ2-3; a possible D gene is TRBD2 (6 bases). This CDR3 spans 15 amino acids. Trimming cost V 3 bases and J 5 bases, with 15 bases left between them. CDR1 is SGHTA, CDR2 FQGNSA, per germline.

V gene TRBV7-8 combines with J gene TRBJ1-1; 9 bases agree with TRBD1. The CDR3 extends over 14 amino acids. V dropped 2 bases and J dropped 4; count of bases not matched to a gene: 2. Germline CDR1 and CDR2: SGHVS and FQNEAQ. This chain's CDR3 is CASSLRTGATEAFF. CDR3 sequence (DNA): TGTGCCAGCAGCTTACGGACAGGGGCCACTGAAGCTTTCTTT.

In this sample, this clone turned up many times. The J gene is TRBJ1-1, the V gene TRBV27; TRBD1 aligns across 9 bases. Germline CDR1 is MNHEY and CDR2 is SMNVEV (reference sequence). The CDR3 length is 13 residues. Trimming at V came to 4 bases and at J to 7 bases, leaving 4 bases not matched to a gene. In nucleotides, the CDR3 is TGTGCCAGCAGTTCCGGGACAGGGATTGAAGCTTTCTTT. This gives the protein CASSSGTGIEAFF.

V usage is TRBV2 and J usage is TRBJ2-2; D possibly corresponds to TRBD2 (6 bases). Germline lookup yields CDR1 SNHLY and CDR2 FYNNEI. The CDR3 has 14 amino acids. Trimming shortened V by 4 bases and J by 5 bases, and 11 bases separated the two germline ends. CDR3 sequence reads: CASSVIRGTGELFF. CDR3 coding DNA: TGTGCCAGCAGTGTAATTCGGGGGACCGGGGAGCTGTTTTTT.

In this sample, this clone turned up once. The rearrangement joins TRBV11-2 to TRBJ2-7; a possible D gene is TRBD2 (6 bases). Germline CDR1 and CDR2: SGHAT and FQNNGV. The V end was cut by 7 bases, the J end by 3 bases, with 16 bases between. The CDR3 is 14 residues long. In DNA form, the CDR3 reads TGTGCCAGCAAAAGAGGCGGGAAAGACTACGAGCAGTACTTC. Translated, it gives CASKRGGKDYEQYF.

The chain is built from TRBV19 and TRBJ2-7, with a tentative D call TRBD2 (5 bases). V was shortened by 7 bases and J by 3 bases, with 10 bases between the two germline ends. The CDR3 loop spans 12 amino acids. The germline CDR1 and CDR2 sequences are LNHDA and SQIVND (reference sequence). CDR3 loop: CASMSGSYEQYF. Written as DNA, the CDR3 is TGTGCCAGTATGTCGGGAAGCTACGAGCAGTACTTC.

This chain links TRBV10-3 with TRBJ2-3; D is perhaps TRBD2 (5 bases). CDR1 and CDR2 from the germline V gene are ENHRY and SYGVKD. The length of the CDR3 is 14 residues. Trimming took off 9 bases at V and 0 bases at J, with 13 bases between the two ends. CDR3 DNA: TGTGCCATTAACGGGGATTCTAGCACAGATACGCAGTATTTT. It encodes CAINGDSSTDTQYF.

The chain recombines TRBV2 with TRBJ1-2, with TRBD1 matching over 8 bases. Germline V gene lookup returns CDR1 SNHLY and CDR2 FYNNEI. The CDR3 has 14 residues. After removal of 2 bases from V and 8 bases from J, the junction contained 7 bases not matched to a gene. CDR3 in amino acids: CASSESRTGNGYTF. As DNA, the CDR3 is TGTGCCAGCAGTGAATCCCGGACAGGGAACGGCTACACCTTC.

The V gene is TRBV27, the J gene TRBJ2-3, with no clear D. The germline CDR1 and CDR2 sequences are MNHEY and SMNVEV (reference sequence). Trimming left V 3 bases short and J 2 bases short, with 15 bases between. The CDR3 has 16 amino acids. CDR3 coding DNA: TGTGCCAGCAGTTTTATAGGAGCCATTACCACAGATACGCAGTATTTT. Translated: CASSFIGAITTDTQYF.

This CDR3 is CATGVSGANVLTF. CDR3 bases: TGTGCCACGGGGGTCTCTGGGGCCAACGTCCTGACTTTC. The gene calls are TRBV6-5 and TRBJ2-6; D is possibly TRBD2 (6 bases). The germline V gene has CDR1 MNHEY and CDR2 SVGAGI. The V gene lost 10 bases and the J gene lost 0 bases, with 7 bases spanning the gap. The CDR3 spans 13 residues.

The genes are TRBV10-3 and TRBJ2-1; weak D call: TRBD1 (6 bases). The CDR3 is 16 residues long. V was pared by 2 bases and J by 3 bases, with 14 bases between. Germline V gene lookup returns CDR1 ENHRY and CDR2 SYGVKD. CDR3 bases: TGTGCCATCAGTGAGGGGGGCCCACCCGGCTACAATGAGCAGTTCTTC. Translating it yields CAISEGGPPGYNEQFF.

The V and J genes are TRBV5-4 and TRBJ2-3; TRBD2 agrees at 14 bases. Germline V CDR1 and CDR2: SGHNT, YYREEE (reference sequence). The CDR3 sequence is 15 residues long. V shed 4 bases, J shed 3 bases, and the junction held 1 base outside the gene matches. CDR3 loop: CASSRTSGRTDTQYF. The DNA of the CDR3 is TGTGCCAGCAGCCGGACTAGCGGGAGGACAGATACGCAGTATTTT.

The DNA of the CDR3 is TGTGCCACCGACTTGACAGGAGAAAAACTGTTTTTT. This codes for CATDLTGEKLFF. The chain recombines TRBV2 with TRBJ1-4; a weak D match, TRBD1 (6 bases). The germline CDR1 and CDR2 sequences are SNHLY and FYNNEI. The CDR3 covers 12 residues. The ends were cut back, 10 bases at V and 8 bases at J, with 14 bases in the middle.

This clone was seen a handful of times. The chain couples TRBV7-2 to TRBJ2-7, with 8 bases aligning to TRBD1. The CDR3 runs to 14 residues. From germline, CDR1 is SGHTA and CDR2 FQGNSA. Germline trimming cut 1 base from V and 6 bases from J; bases unmatched to any gene: 5. The CDR3 spells CASSLVLGTGEQYF. CDR3 DNA: TGTGCCAGCAGCTTAGTGTTGGGGACAGGCGAGCAGTACTTC.

The rearrangement uses TRBV12-5 and TRBJ2-7; tentatively, D is TRBD2 (6 bases). The length of the CDR3 is 13 residues. Trimming pared 6 bases from V and 5 bases from J, leaving 14 bases between. Germline V gene sequence: CDR1 LGHNT, CDR2 FRNRAP. DNA for the CDR3: TGTGCTAGTGGGACCCAAGGGGAGGACGAGCAGTACTTC. Translation: CASGTQGEDEQYF.

V usage is TRBV28 and J usage is TRBJ2-3; 16 bases agree with TRBD2. The V and J ends lost 5 bases and 4 bases, in that order; junction bases with no gene match: 3. CDR3 length: 16 residues. Germline CDR1 and CDR2: MDHEN and SYDVKM. The CDR3 region has the DNA TGTGCCAGCAGTGGGACTAGCGGGAGGGCCCCAGATACGCAGTATTTT. Its protein product is CASSGTSGRAPDTQYF.

The V and J genes are TRBV5-6 and TRBJ2-7, with 8 nucleotides matching TRBD1. The V segment lost 0 bases and the J segment 3 bases; nucleotides outside the gene matches: 5. The CDR3 totals 15 residues. CDR1 is SGHDT, CDR2 YYEEEE, per germline. The CDR3 DNA sequence: TGTGCCAGCAGCTTGGCCGCAGGGGGCAACTACGAGCAGTACTTC. Its translation: CASSLAAGGNYEQYF. The variable domain in full, with the rest retrieved from reference TRBV5-6 and TRBJ2-7, is DAGVTQSPTHLIKTRGQQVTLRCSPKSGHDTVSWYQQALGQGPQFIFQYYEEEERQRGNFPDRFSGHQFPNYSSELNVNALLLGDSALYLCASSLAAGGNYEQYFGPGTRLTVT.

Points on this clone: Different DNA sequences within this sample yield the same CDR3. This chain connects TRBV6-5 to TRBJ1-2, with D maybe TRBD1 (5 bases). Germline values: CDR1 MNHEY, CDR2 SVGAGI. The CDR3 has 14 amino acids. V was pared by 4 bases and J by 0 bases, with 9 bases between. The CDR3 reads CASSWRGANYGYTF. The CDR3 DNA is TGTGCCAGCAGTTGGCGGGGGGCTAACTATGGCTACACCTTC.

The chain joins TRBV7-6 to TRBJ1-5; 7 nucleotides align to TRBD1. CDR3 length: 14 amino acids. Trimming removed 1 base from V and 12 bases from J; junction bases left unmatched: 9. Germline CDR1 SGHVS, CDR2 FNYEAQ. The DNA for the CDR3 is TGTGCCAGCAGCTTAGAACCGGGACAGAGGGTCCAGCATTTT. This codes for CASSLEPGQRVQHF. The variable domain in full, with the rest retrieved from reference TRBV7-6 and TRBJ1-5, is GAGVSQSPRYKVTKRGQDVALRCDPISGHVSLYWYRQALGQGPEFLTYFNYEAQQDKSGLPNDRFSAERPEGSISTLTIQRTEQRDSAMYRCASSLEPGQRVQHFGDGTRLSIL.

This sequence joins TRBV5-1 and TRBJ2-7, with 7 nucleotides matching TRBD1. Trimming cost V 0 bases and J 3 bases; bases outside gene matches: 6. CDR3 length: 15 residues. Germline V CDR1 and CDR2: SGHRS, YFSETQ. Here the CDR3 DNA reads TGCGCCAGCAGCTTGGCCGGGACAGACATCTACGAGCAGTACTTC. Amino acids: CASSLAGTDIYEQYF.